These 30 T cell receptor beta chains were sequenced from one sample in a study of shared clonotypes between healthy human individuals. The data were produced by immunoSEQ multiplex PCR, yet TCRdb's version contains in-frame clones alone and is incomplete. The sample records about 480,000 clones, over 60% being singletons. Source material: PBMCs. The receptors shown here come from a woman aged 40-49 years in good health. Some clones in this sample may be carry-over from other donors' samples.

V and J are TRBV4-1 and TRBJ1-2, with 7 bases identical to TRBD1. With 4 bases clipped from V and 7 bases from J, the junction kept 9 bases outside the gene matches. Germline V lookup: CDR1 MGHRA, CDR2 YSYEKL. This CDR3 region has 14 residues. The CDR3 loop reads CASSPRQGEAGYTF. DNA for the CDR3: TGCGCCAGCAGCCCTAGACAGGGAGAGGCTGGCTACACCTTC.

The chain couples TRBV7-9 to TRBJ1-4; D gene uncertain. Germline CDR1 and CDR2: SEHNR and FQNEAQ (reference sequence). Trimming pared 4 bases from V and 7 bases from J, leaving 16 bases between. This CDR3 region has 15 residues. CDR3 protein: CASSSVAIDPEKLFF. CDR3 nucleotide sequence: TGTGCCAGCAGCTCAGTTGCAATTGATCCTGAAAAACTGTTTTTT. Supplemented by reference TRBV7-9 and TRBJ1-4, the full variable domain reads DTGVSQNPRHKITKRGQNVTFRCDPISEHNRLYWYRQTLGQGPEFLTYFQNEAQLEKSRLLSDRFSAERPKGSFSTLEIQRTEQGDSAMYLCASSSVAIDPEKLFFGSGTQLSVL.

The CDR3: CSAGGGSKGQPQHF. CDR3 nucleotide sequence: TGCAGCGCAGGGGGGGGCTCTAAAGGGCAGCCCCAGCATTTT. The rearrangement uses TRBV29-1 and TRBJ1-5; 7 positions match TRBD1. CDR3 length equals 14 residues. Germline CDR1 reads SQVTM; CDR2 reads ANQGSEA. V shed 7 bases and J 7 bases; nucleotides not matched to a gene: 13. The variable domain in full, with the rest retrieved from reference TRBV29-1 and TRBJ1-5, is SAVISQKPSRDICQRGTSLTIQCQVDSQVTMMFWYRQQPGQSLTLIATANQGSEATYESGFVIDKFPISRPNLTFSTLTVSNMSPEDSSIYLCSAGGGSKGQPQHFGDGTRLSIL.

V usage is TRBV7-3 and J usage is TRBJ2-2; 12 bases agree with TRBD2. CDR3 length: 16 amino acids. V shed 3 bases, J shed 5 bases, and the junction held 4 bases outside the gene matches. Per the germline V gene, CDR1 is SGHTA and CDR2 is FQGTGA. The CDR3 region is CASSFGLAGLTGELFF. CDR3 coding DNA: TGTGCCAGCAGCTTCGGACTAGCGGGATTGACCGGGGAGCTGTTTTTT.

This clone has just a few counts. The same CDR3 arises from other DNA sequences in this sample as well. The chain has TRBV18 and TRBJ1-5; 12 bases map to TRBD1. V gave up 3 bases and J gave up 3 bases; unmatched junction bases: 0. CDR3 size: 15 residues. The germline CDR1 and CDR2 sequences are KGHSH and LQKENI. The CDR3 protein is CASSPGQGANQPQHF. DNA for the CDR3: TGTGCCAGCTCACCGGGACAGGGGGCCAATCAGCCCCAGCATTTT.

The J gene is TRBJ1-2, the V gene TRBV14, with TRBD1 matching 7 bases. The CDR3 extends over 17 amino acids. Germline CDR1 and CDR2: SGHDN and FVKESK. V trimming: 2 bases; J trimming: 0 bases; junction bases outside the gene matches: 9. CDR3 residues: CASSQKTGALSNYGYTF. The CDR3 nucleotides are TGTGCCAGCAGCCAAAAAACAGGGGCGCTGTCTAACTATGGCTACACCTTC.

This clone was recorded a few times. A clone one base away is much larger, so this may be a read error. The chain links TRBV7-3 to TRBJ1-1, with D perhaps TRBD1 (5 bases). Trimming shortened V by 0 bases and J by 3 bases, and 5 bases separated the two germline ends. Germline V CDR1 and CDR2: SGHTA, FQGTGA. The length of the CDR3 is 13 residues. The CDR3 bases are TGTGCCAGCAGCTTAACGGGGGACACTGAAGCTTTCTTT. Its translation: CASSLTGDTEAFF.

This clone was found once. The chain carries TRBV6-6 and TRBJ1-1, with D unclear. The ends were cut back, 2 bases at V and 2 bases at J, with 9 bases in the middle. The CDR3 runs 14 residues. Germline lookup yields CDR1 MNHNY and CDR2 SVGAGI (reference sequence). The CDR3 DNA reads TGTGCCAGCAGTTACGACCGGCGCAACACTGAAGCTTTCTTT. It is translated as CASSYDRRNTEAFF.

The chain uses TRBV6-1 and TRBJ1-1; perhaps TRBD1 as D (5 bases). CDR1 is MNHNS, CDR2 SASEGT, per germline. The CDR3 is 14 amino acids. The V end was cut by 5 bases, the J end by 6 bases, with 16 bases between. Here the CDR3 DNA reads TGTGCCAGCAGTTCCTACCCTGACAGAGCTGAAGCTTTCTTT. Its protein product is CASSSYPDRAEAFF.

This clone was detected only a few times. The chain employs TRBV28 and TRBJ1-5, with 9 bases fitting TRBD1. The germline V gene has CDR1 MDHEN and CDR2 SYDVKM. This CDR3 region has 15 residues. V lost 7 bases, J lost 5 bases, and 9 bases stayed unmatched. CDR3 protein: CASTPDRGYDQPQHF. CDR3 DNA sequence: TGTGCCAGCACCCCGGACAGGGGATACGATCAGCCCCAGCATTTT.

The table lists this clone with a few counts. The chain employs TRBV7-7 and TRBJ2-5; 11 bases match TRBD2. There are 15 residues in the CDR3. J was trimmed by 5 bases and V by 5 bases; bases with no gene match: 7. CDR1 and CDR2 from the germline V gene are SSHAT and FNYEAQ (reference sequence). CDR3 region: CASSQLAGVGETQYF. The CDR3 DNA sequence: TGTGCCAGCAGCCAACTAGCGGGAGTGGGGGAGACCCAGTACTTC.

The chain recombines TRBV6-1 with TRBJ2-5; unclear D gene. The germline V and J ends were trimmed by 6 bases and 1 base, with 3 bases remaining between them. Germline CDR1 and CDR2: MNHNS and SASEGT. The CDR3 sequence is 11 residues long. CDR3 in DNA: TGTGCCAGCAGGTCCCAAGAGACCCAGTACTTC. Translated: CASRSQETQYF.

The gene calls are TRBV11-2 and TRBJ2-3; TRBD2 matches 10 bases. V dropped 4 bases and J dropped 6; count of bases not matched to a gene: 13. The CDR3 length is 17 residues. Germline V gene data show CDR1 as SGHAT and CDR2 as FQNNGV. CDR3 DNA: TGTGCCAGCAGCTCCAAGACTAGCGGGTCCTCACTTGATACGCAGTATTTT. Translated, it gives CASSSKTSGSSLDTQYF. The whole variable domain, filled in from reference TRBV11-2 and TRBJ2-3, reads EAGVAQSPRYKIIEKRQSVAFWCNPISGHATLYWYQQILGQGPKLLIQFQNNGVVDDSQLPKDRFSAERLKGVDSTLKIQPAKLEDSAVYLCASSSKTSGSSLDTQYFGPGTRLTVL.

On this clone: Compared with germline, one end of the junction differs, possibly owing to a read error. The chain is built from TRBV30 and TRBJ2-5; D is undetermined. CDR1 and CDR2 (germline): GTSNPN, SVGIG (reference sequence). The CDR3 loop spans 13 amino acids. CDR3 amino acids: CAWKGAAQGTQYF. Here the CDR3 DNA reads TGTGCCTGGAAAGGAGCCGCCCAAGGGACCCAGTACTTC. Using reference TRBV30 and TRBJ2-5 for the parts outside the CDR3, the full variable domain is SQTIHQWPATLVQPVGSPLSLECTVEGTSNPNLYWYRQAAGRGLQLLFYSVGIGQISSEVPQNLSASRPQDRQFILSSKKLLLSDSGFYLCAWKGAAQGTQYFGPGTRLLVL.

This clone was seen once. The genes are TRBV10-3 and TRBJ2-3; D is uncertain. Trimming took 3 bases from V and 4 from J, leaving 8 bases between them. CDR1 and CDR2 from the germline V gene are ENHRY and SYGVKD. CDR3 size: 13 residues. The CDR3 DNA follows: TGTGCCATCAGTGACTCGTCGCCAGATACGCAGTATTTT. Its translation is CAISDSSPDTQYF.

The V call is TRBV4-3, the J call TRBJ2-5; D is uncertain. This CDR3 has 15 residues. Germline V CDR1 and CDR2: LGHNA, YSLEER. Trimming removed 0 bases from V and 2 bases from J, with 10 bases in between. The CDR3 coding sequence is TGCGCCAGCAGCCAAGATCGAACACGACAAGAGACCCAGTACTTC. Translated, it gives CASSQDRTRQETQYF.

CDR3 loop: CASSESQGGSYNEQFF. The CDR3 DNA sequence: TGTGCCAGCAGTGAATCCCAGGGGGGCTCCTACAATGAGCAGTTCTTC. This chain connects TRBV25-1 to TRBJ2-1; a possible D gene is TRBD1 (7 bases). With 1 base removed from V and 0 bases from J, the gap between germline ends came to 10 bases. Germline values: CDR1 MGHDK, CDR2 SYGVNS. This CDR3 has 16 amino acids.

The gene calls are TRBV7-2 and TRBJ2-3, with D possibly TRBD1 on 6 matching bases. CDR1 is SGHTA, CDR2 FQGNSA, per germline. This CDR3 is built from 15 residues. The V and J ends lost 1 base and 5 bases respectively, with 13 bases between them. Written as DNA, the CDR3 is TGTGCCAGCAGCTTAGAGCCAGGGGCGGGAGATACGCAGTATTTT. This sequence encodes CASSLEPGAGDTQYF.

This chain links TRBV6-5 with TRBJ1-2; a weak D match, TRBD1 (5 bases). The CDR3 loop spans 14 amino acids. Germline values: CDR1 MNHEY, CDR2 SVGAGI. Trimming removed 5 bases from V and 7 bases from J, with 17 bases in between. The CDR3 bases are TGTGCCAGCAGTGACTTCAGGGACGCAGGTGGCTACACCTTC. Protein sequence: CASSDFRDAGGYTF.

In DNA, the CDR3 is TGTGCCAGCAGTCCCCGAGGGGTGCGGGGCTACACCTTC. This translates into CASSPRGVRGYTF. This chain connects TRBV6-5 to TRBJ1-2, with D possibly matching TRBD1 (5 bases). CDR1 MNHEY and CDR2 SVGAGI come from the germline V gene. V lost 5 bases to trimming and J lost 8 bases, with 15 bases between them. This CDR3 is 13 amino acids long.

The sample holds a few counts of this clone. V is TRBV6-5 and J is TRBJ2-2; TRBD1 aligns across 7 bases. This CDR3 spans 16 amino acids. V lost 2 bases and J lost 5; bases outside the gene matches: 8. Germline-derived CDR1 and CDR2 are MNHEY and SVGAGI. The CDR3, as DNA: TGTGCCAGCAGTTACCCTACAGGGGACGGGACCGGGGAGCTGTTTTTT. It specifies CASSYPTGDGTGELFF.

V gene TRBV27 combines with J gene TRBJ2-7; D possibly corresponds to TRBD1 (6 bases). In germline, CDR1 is MNHEY, CDR2 SMNVEV (reference sequence). Trimming stripped 8 bases from V and 0 bases from J, with 14 bases between. The CDR3 has 14 amino acids. The CDR3: CASRGQFDSYEQYF. For the CDR3, the DNA is TGTGCCAGCCGGGGACAATTTGACTCCTACGAGCAGTACTTC.

Notes on this clone: Other DNA sequences in this sample translate to the same CDR3. V is TRBV5-1 and J is TRBJ2-1, with TRBD1 as a possible D gene (6 bases). Trimming shortened V by 0 bases and J by 6 bases, and 7 bases separated the two germline ends. CDR1 and CDR2 from the germline V gene are SGHRS and YFSETQ. The CDR3 consists of 13 residues. The CDR3, as DNA: TGCGCCAGCAGCTTGGGACAGGTCAATGAGCAGTTCTTC. Translated: CASSLGQVNEQFF.

CDR3 sequence (DNA): TGTGCCAGCAGTTCCCACGAGACAGCTGAAGCTTTCTTT. Translation: CASSSHETAEAFF. The rearrangement uses TRBV6-1 and TRBJ1-1; D may be TRBD1 (5 bases). The CDR3 has 13 residues. Trimming removed 5 bases at V and 6 bases at J, with 13 bases between. Germline V gene data show CDR1 as MNHNS and CDR2 as SASEGT.

The chain joins TRBV5-4 to TRBJ1-1, with D perhaps matching TRBD1 (6 bases). With 0 bases removed from V and 1 base from J, the gap between germline ends came to 13 bases. Germline V gives CDR1 SGHNT, CDR2 YYREEE (reference sequence). This CDR3 contains 16 residues. CDR3 coding DNA: TGTGCCAGCAGCTTGGGGTTAAACAGGGCGAACACTGAAGCTTTCTTT. Protein: CASSLGLNRANTEAFF.

This rearrangement joins TRBV6-1 to TRBJ1-1, with a tentative D call TRBD1 (5 bases). The CDR3 covers 14 residues. The V gene's germline CDR1 is MNHNS and CDR2 SASEGT. Trimming removed 2 bases at V and 3 bases at J, with 10 bases between. CDR3 nucleotides: TGTGCCAGCAGTGAAACTGGGACCTACACTGAAGCTTTCTTT. Its translation: CASSETGTYTEAFF.

The chain uses TRBV28 and TRBJ2-5; 12 nucleotides match TRBD2. Germline V gene sequence: CDR1 MDHEN, CDR2 SYDVKM. This CDR3 is 15 amino acids long. J was trimmed by 4 bases and V by 7 bases; bases with no gene match: 7. The CDR3 DNA reads as TGTGCCAGCAAGGCTAGCGGGAGGGGAGGAGAGACCCAGTACTTC. Encoded protein: CASKASGRGGETQYF.

V and J are TRBV28 and TRBJ2-5; 9 nucleotides align to TRBD2. V trimming: 5 bases; J trimming: 4 bases; junction bases outside the gene matches: 8. Germline V CDR1 and CDR2: MDHEN, SYDVKM. The CDR3 is 15 amino acids. CDR3 in DNA: TGTGCCAGCAGTGGAACAGGGCGGGAGGGAGAGACCCAGTACTTC. This translates into CASSGTGREGETQYF.

V usage is TRBV5-1 and J usage is TRBJ1-1; D is unresolved. The CDR3 covers 14 residues. The V gene's germline CDR1 is SGHRS and CDR2 YFSETQ. Trimming removed 5 bases from V and 0 bases from J, with 11 bases in between. The CDR3 loop reads CASSQLGVNTEAFF. In DNA form, the CDR3 reads TGCGCCAGCAGTCAACTAGGTGTGAACACTGAAGCTTTCTTT. The full variable domain, with the rest looked up from reference TRBV5-1 and TRBJ1-1, is KAGVTQTPRYLIKTRGQQVTLSCSPISGHRSVSWYQQTPGQGLQFLFEYFSETQRNKGNFPGRFSGRQFSNSRSEMNVSTLELGDSALYLCASSQLGVNTEAFFGQGTRLTVV.

Details on this clone: Lacking the conserved final phenylalanine or tryptophan, this CDR3 likely reflects a read error. The chain recombines TRBV30 with TRBJ1-2; a weak D match, TRBD1 (5 bases). Trimming shortened V by 3 bases and J by 3 bases, and 11 bases separated the two germline ends. The V gene's germline CDR1 is GTSNPN and CDR2 SVGIG (reference sequence). The CDR3 is made up of 13 amino acids. The CDR3 nucleotides read TGTGCCTGGAGCCCAGGGTTGGACTATGGCTACACCCTC. Protein product: CAWSPGLDYGYTL.